This T cell receptor beta chain was observed in a study of OX40 agonist ivuxolimab in advanced cancers. Study at large: The mean age was approximately 60 years, ranging from 23 to 79, with under 90% of participants male. General observations from the study: Fewer expanded clones were found on average in CD4+ than in CD8+ T cells. Some of the lowest clonal expansion was seen in partial responders at 0.1-3.0 mg/kg.

Profiled with immunoSEQ multiplex PCR; TCRdb holds only in-frame clones, not every one. The sample carries some 39,000 clones, more than 65% recorded once. There are a few counts of this clone. The antigen is undetermined. The germline V gene has CDR1 GTSNPN and CDR2 SVGIG (reference sequence). This CDR3 is built from 15 residues. The ends lost 3 bases at V and 6 bases at J; junction bases unmatched: 9. The source material was CD4+ or CD8+ T cells sorted from blood, sampled in a trial of the OX40 agonist ivuxolimab. The chain links TRBV30 to TRBJ2-2; 8 nucleotides line up with TRBD1. The sequence came from an adult with an advanced solid tumor such as melanoma, head and neck, liver or kidney cancer. CDR3 in DNA: TGTGCCTGGAGCGCCGGGACAGGACTTGCCGGGGAGCTGTTTTTT. Its translation is CAWSAGTGLAGELFF.